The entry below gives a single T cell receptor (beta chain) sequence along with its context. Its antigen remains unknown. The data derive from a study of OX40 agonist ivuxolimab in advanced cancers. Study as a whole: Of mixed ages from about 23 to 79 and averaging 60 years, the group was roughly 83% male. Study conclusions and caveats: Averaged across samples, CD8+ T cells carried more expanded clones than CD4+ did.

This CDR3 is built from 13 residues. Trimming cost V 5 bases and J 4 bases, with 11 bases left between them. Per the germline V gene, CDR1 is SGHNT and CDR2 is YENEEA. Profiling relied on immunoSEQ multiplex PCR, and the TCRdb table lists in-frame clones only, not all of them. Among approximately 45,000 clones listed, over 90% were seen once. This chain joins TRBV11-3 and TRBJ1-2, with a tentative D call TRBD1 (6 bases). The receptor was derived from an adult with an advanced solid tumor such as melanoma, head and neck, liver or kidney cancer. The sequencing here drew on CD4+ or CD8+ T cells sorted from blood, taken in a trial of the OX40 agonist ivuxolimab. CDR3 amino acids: CASSDGQSYGYTF. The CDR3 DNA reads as TGTGCCAGCAGCGACGGACAGAGCTATGGCTACACCTTC.